These 30 T cell receptor beta chains came from one sample sequenced in a study of vaccination effects on CD4 cells after COVID-19 (dated by TCRdb to between 2021 and 2024). Libraries were made using the immunoSEQ multiplex PCR assay. TCRdb limited this immuneACCESS table to in-frame rearrangements with V and J called. A share of clones is missing; checked studies link under half to unresolved V genes, and the rest is unexplained. The sample table shows about 40,000 clones, and around two thirds are seen once. Clones ranked in the top ten supply about 7.7% of the sample. No antigens are known for them. After more than nine days of culture, CD4+ T cells were isolated with the EasySep CD4+ T cell isolation kit. Participants received two doses of either the BNT162b2 or the mRNA-1273 mRNA SARS-CoV-2 vaccine. Sequenced material: CD4+ T cells from PBMCs cultured without peptide, taken after COVID-19 vaccination. The receptor source for this set is a human donor who received a COVID-19 vaccine.

This clone was picked up a small number of times. This chain joins TRBV6-1 and TRBJ1-6; D uncertain. The V end lost 0 bases, the J end lost 7 bases, and 10 bases lay between the germline ends. CDR3 length: 15 amino acids. Germline V gene data show CDR1 as MNHNS and CDR2 as SASEGT. CDR3 in amino acids: CASSEASRGNSPLHF. CDR3 bases: TGTGCCAGCAGTGAAGCGAGTCGGGGAAATTCACCCCTCCACTTT.

The CDR3 is CASIPDDQFSEQFF. CDR3 nucleotide sequence: TGTGCCAGTATACCGGACGATCAGTTTAGTGAGCAGTTCTTC. V is TRBV25-1 and J is TRBJ2-1, with no clear D. Trimming cost V 9 bases and J 9 bases, with 21 bases left between them. Germline-derived CDR1 and CDR2 are MGHDK and SYGVNS. The CDR3 loop spans 14 amino acids.

V gene TRBV2 combines with J gene TRBJ2-2; 12 bases are a match to TRBD2. Trimming removed 2 bases from V and 8 bases from J; junction bases left unmatched: 6. The length of the CDR3 is 16 residues. CDR1 SNHLY and CDR2 FYNNEI come from the germline V gene. CDR3 nucleotide sequence: TGTGCCAGCAGTGAACGACTACTAGCGGGGGGAGGGGAGCTGTTTTTT. It codes for CASSERLLAGGGELFF. Supplemented by reference TRBV2 and TRBJ2-2, the full variable domain reads EPEVTQTPSHQVTQMGQEVILRCVPISNHLYFYWYRQILGQKVEFLVSFYNNEISEKSEIFDDQFSVERPDGSNFTLKIRSTKLEDSAMYFCASSERLLAGGGELFFGEGSRLTVL.

The chain carries TRBV5-1 and TRBJ2-5, with no clear D. CDR1 is SGHRS and CDR2 is YFSETQ in the germline V gene. V was pared by 4 bases and J by 1 base, with 14 bases between. This CDR3 comprises 15 residues. DNA for the CDR3: TGCGCCAGCAGCCCTTCAAGACCGACCCAAGAGACCCAGTACTTC. Translating gives CASSPSRPTQETQYF.

This clone appeared once. This rearrangement joins TRBV27 to TRBJ2-7; TRBD2 matches 7 bases. Per germline, CDR1 MNHEY and CDR2 SMNVEV (reference sequence). With V trimmed by 10 bases and J by 3 bases, 9 bases remained unmatched. This CDR3 contains 13 residues. CDR3 sequence reads: CANGGSRVYEQYF. The DNA of the CDR3 is TGTGCCAACGGGGGGTCGCGGGTCTACGAGCAGTACTTC.

The rearrangement uses TRBV25-1 and TRBJ1-2, with a tentative D call TRBD1 (6 bases). The V gene lost 2 bases and the J gene lost 6 bases, with 13 bases spanning the gap. There are 14 residues in the CDR3. Germline loops: CDR1 MGHDK, CDR2 SYGVNS. CDR3 DNA: TGTGCCAGCAGTGAAGCAGGGGAGAACCATGGCTACACCTTC. As protein: CASSEAGENHGYTF.

This clone is medium-sized by share. The rearrangement joins TRBV9 to TRBJ2-3; 10 bases are shared with TRBD2. V gave up 1 base and J gave up 6 bases; unmatched junction bases: 5. Germline CDR1 reads SGDLS; CDR2 reads YYNGEE. The CDR3 is 15 residues long. CDR3 loop: CASSVQRGGIDTQYF. In DNA form, the CDR3 reads TGTGCCAGCAGCGTACAGCGGGGGGGCATCGATACGCAGTATTTT.

This clone was seen a few times. The chain is built from TRBV5-5 and TRBJ1-5; D is perhaps TRBD1 (6 bases). There are 15 residues in the CDR3. In germline, CDR1 is SGHKS, CDR2 YYEKEE (reference sequence). Trimming removed 4 bases from V and 1 base from J, with 12 bases in between. The CDR3 nucleotides read TGTGCCAGCAGCGTACAGGGTGGGAGCAATCAGCCCCAGCATTTT. The encoded protein is CASSVQGGSNQPQHF.

V and J are TRBV6-6 and TRBJ2-5; D possibly uses TRBD1 or TRBD2 (6 bases each). The V and J ends lost 8 bases and 4 bases respectively, with 14 bases between them. Germline V gene lookup returns CDR1 MNHNY and CDR2 SVGAGI (reference sequence). The CDR3 has 13 amino acids. CDR3 region: CASGRGHLETQYF. In DNA, the CDR3 is TGTGCCAGCGGGCGGGGACACCTAGAGACCCAGTACTTC.

The rearrangement uses TRBV6-6 and TRBJ2-5; D may match TRBD1 or TRBD2 (5 bases each). Trimming cost V 5 bases and J 3 bases, with 22 bases left between them. The CDR3 is 17 residues long. Germline V lookup: CDR1 MNHNY, CDR2 SVGAGI (reference sequence). For the CDR3, the DNA is TGTGCCAGCAGTCTTTATACCGGGACCCGTGAGGAAGAGACCCAGTACTTC. Its translation is CASSLYTGTREEETQYF.

The V gene is TRBV2, the J gene TRBJ2-3, with 8 bases lining up with TRBD2. The ends lost 3 bases at V and 2 bases at J; junction bases unmatched: 7. The CDR3 covers 16 residues. Germline assignment: CDR1 SNHLY and CDR2 FYNNEI. The CDR3 reads CASSEIAGGTTDTQYF. The DNA for the CDR3 is TGTGCCAGCAGTGAGATCGCGGGGGGTACCACAGATACGCAGTATTTT.

The chain uses TRBV9 and TRBJ2-1, with 7 bases fitting TRBD1. Germline V CDR1 and CDR2: SGDLS, YYNGEE. The CDR3 spans 16 residues. With 3 bases clipped from V and 6 bases from J, the junction kept 12 bases outside the gene matches. The CDR3 loop reads CASSGGPGQLGNEQFF. In DNA form, the CDR3 reads TGTGCCAGCAGCGGCGGACCGGGACAGTTAGGCAATGAGCAGTTCTTC.

This clone was picked up a small number of times. The CDR3 spells CATASDDGGELFF. Here the CDR3 DNA reads TGCGCCACCGCGAGCGATGATGGGGGGGAGCTGTTTTTT. The rearrangement joins TRBV5-1 to TRBJ2-2; D remains ambiguous. Trimming pared 9 bases from V and 8 bases from J, leaving 17 bases between. Germline V gives CDR1 SGHRS, CDR2 YFSETQ. The CDR3 is 13 amino acids.

The V call is TRBV19, the J call TRBJ1-2; D is unresolved. The CDR3 has 14 residues. With 2 bases removed from V and 1 base from J, the gap between germline ends came to 8 bases. CDR1 and CDR2 from the germline V gene are LNHDA and SQIVND (reference sequence). CDR3 DNA sequence: TGTGCCAGTAGTATAAGTTTCGGTAACTATGGCTACACCTTC. This encodes CASSISFGNYGYTF.

The chain carries TRBV6-6 and TRBJ2-2; 13 bases align to TRBD2. The CDR3 sequence is 19 residues long. Trimming removed 5 bases from V and 14 bases from J; junction bases left unmatched: 23. Per germline, CDR1 MNHNY and CDR2 SVGAGI (reference sequence). The CDR3 DNA is TGTGCCAGCAGTCCCGGGACACCGGGGACTAGCGGGACCCTTGTGAAACTGTTTTTT. Its translation is CASSPGTPGTSGTLVKLFF.

V gene TRBV2 combines with J gene TRBJ2-5; 11 bases agree with TRBD2. Germline V gene sequence: CDR1 SNHLY, CDR2 FYNNEI. This CDR3 is 15 amino acids long. The ends lost 6 bases at V and 4 bases at J; junction bases unmatched: 7. This CDR3 reads CASSELAGVPETQYF. Written as DNA, the CDR3 is TGTGCCAGCAGCGAACTAGCGGGGGTTCCAGAGACCCAGTACTTC.

The rearrangement uses TRBV10-3 and TRBJ2-3; D remains unclear. The CDR3 length is 12 residues. CDR1 and CDR2 (germline): ENHRY, SYGVKD. Trimming removed 3 bases at V and 4 bases at J, with 5 bases between. The CDR3 nucleotides are TGTGCCATCAGTGACCGGGCAGATACGCAGTATTTT. Translated, it gives CAISDRADTQYF.

This rearrangement joins TRBV11-2 to TRBJ1-1; possible D gene TRBD1, 6 bases. CDR3 length: 16 amino acids. V was trimmed by 3 bases and J by 0 bases, leaving 14 bases between them. Looked up from germline, CDR1 is SGHAT and CDR2 is FQNNGV. CDR3 sequence: CASSLGHRDMNTEAFF. The CDR3 nucleotides are TGTGCCAGCAGCTTGGGACACCGCGACATGAACACTGAAGCTTTCTTT.

The V and J genes are TRBV6-5 and TRBJ2-2; D is possibly TRBD1 or TRBD2 (5 bases each). Looked up from germline, CDR1 is MNHEY and CDR2 is SVGAGI. The CDR3 sequence is 14 residues long. V gave up 5 bases and J gave up 5 bases, with 12 bases separating them. CDR3 coding DNA: TGTGCCAGCAGTACCACAGGAGGAACCGGGGAGCTGTTTTTT. Its translation is CASSTTGGTGELFF.

This clone has more than one count but fewer than ten. This chain connects TRBV30 to TRBJ2-5, with a tentative D call TRBD1 (6 bases). The ends were cut back, 4 bases at V and 5 bases at J, with 17 bases in the middle. The CDR3 totals 14 residues. The germline CDR1 and CDR2 sequences are GTSNPN and SVGIG (reference sequence). This CDR3 reads CAWNTQGRRETQYF. The CDR3 region has the DNA TGTGCCTGGAATACCCAGGGGCGCAGGGAGACCCAGTACTTC.

The chain carries TRBV30 and TRBJ1-5; perhaps TRBD1 as D (5 bases). The CDR3 loop spans 14 amino acids. V gave up 2 bases and J gave up 4 bases, with 12 bases separating them. Looked up from germline, CDR1 is GTSNPN and CDR2 is SVGIG (reference sequence). The CDR3 DNA reads as TGTGCCTGGAGTCGCCAGACAGCGAATCAGCCCCAGCATTTT. Protein product: CAWSRQTANQPQHF. Full variable domain (rest looked up from reference TRBV30 and TRBJ1-5): SQTIHQWPATLVQPVGSPLSLECTVEGTSNPNLYWYRQAAGRGLQLLFYSVGIGQISSEVPQNLSASRPQDRQFILSSKKLLLSDSGFYLCAWSRQTANQPQHFGDGTRLSIL.

The gene calls are TRBV7-2 and TRBJ1-1; 9 bases align to TRBD1. Germline CDR1 is SGHTA and CDR2 is FQGNSA. The length of the CDR3 is 14 residues. The ends lost 5 bases at V and 4 bases at J; junction bases unmatched: 5. CDR3 coding DNA: TGTGCCAGCAGCCCACAGGGGGCTGGCACTGAAGCTTTCTTT. This codes for CASSPQGAGTEAFF.

The V call is TRBV24-1, the J call TRBJ2-1, with D uncertain. With 5 bases removed from V and 6 bases from J, the gap between germline ends came to 16 bases. The CDR3 has 15 residues. Per the germline V gene, CDR1 is KGHDR and CDR2 is SFDVKD. The CDR3 nucleotides are TGTGCCACCAGTGCTTCCCCGGGTCCCGGCAATGAGCAGTTCTTC. Protein product: CATSASPGPGNEQFF.

This clone was recorded a few times. The J gene is TRBJ1-6, the V gene TRBV6-5, with 10 bases identical to TRBD1. This CDR3 has 14 residues. CDR1 is MNHEY and CDR2 is SVGAGI in the germline V gene. V was pared by 6 bases and J by 14 bases, with 10 bases of the junction left unmatched. The CDR3 bases are TGTGCCAGCAGACCGGGACAGGGGCCGGGGACCCTCCACTTT. Its protein product is CASRPGQGPGTLHF.

This clone was counted between two and nine times. In DNA form, the CDR3 reads TGTGCCAGCTCACAGGACATCCTCTCTGGAAACACCATATATTTT. This encodes CASSQDILSGNTIYF. V gene TRBV18 combines with J gene TRBJ1-3; tentative D call: TRBD1 (5 bases). From germline, CDR1 is KGHSH and CDR2 LQKENI. The CDR3 is made up of 15 amino acids. V lost 4 bases to trimming and J lost 0 bases, with 10 bases between them.

This clone occurred a few times. The V and J genes are TRBV29-1 and TRBJ2-7, with 7 bases that match TRBD1. Germline lookup yields CDR1 SQVTM and CDR2 ANQGSEA. The length of the CDR3 is 12 residues. The V gene end was trimmed by 6 bases and the J gene end by 7 bases; junction bases not matched to a gene: 9. The CDR3 sequence is CSVGKTGIEQYF. The CDR3 coding sequence is TGCAGCGTCGGGAAGACAGGGATTGAGCAGTACTTC.

A note on this clone: The junction differs from germline at one of its ends, possibly a read error. V is TRBV14 and J is TRBJ1-6, with D uncertain. The germline CDR1 and CDR2 sequences are SGHDN and FVKESK. The CDR3 consists of 14 residues. The CDR3 region has the DNA TGTGCCAGCAGCCATGAGGGATATATTTCACCCCTCCACTTT. Translation gives CASSHEGYISPLHF.

The chain is built from TRBV29-1 and TRBJ2-1, with TRBD2 matching 12 bases. There are 16 residues in the CDR3. Germline loops: CDR1 SQVTM, CDR2 ANQGSEA. V gave up 4 bases and J gave up 3 bases; unmatched junction bases: 7. Here the CDR3 reads CSVVPSGRGSYNEQFF. The CDR3 coding sequence is TGCAGCGTTGTACCTAGCGGGAGGGGAAGCTACAATGAGCAGTTCTTC.

This chain links TRBV5-1 with TRBJ2-1, with 14 bases aligning to TRBD2. Germline loops: CDR1 SGHRS, CDR2 YFSETQ. J lost 9 bases, V lost 1 base, and 6 bases had no gene match. The CDR3 has 16 amino acids. Here the CDR3 DNA reads TGCGCCAGCAGCTTGACGACTAGCGGGAGGGCAAGTGAGCAGTTCTTC. Amino acids: CASSLTTSGRASEQFF.

V and J are TRBV6-1 and TRBJ1-5; TRBD1 might be the D (5 bases). Germline-derived CDR1 and CDR2 are MNHNS and SASEGT. The CDR3 runs 18 residues. V gave up 3 bases and J gave up 2 bases, with 20 bases separating them. CDR3 in amino acids: CASSEDRGVLRGNQPQHF. For the CDR3, the DNA is TGTGCCAGCAGTGAGGACCGAGGGGTCTTACGAGGCAATCAGCCCCAGCATTTT.